This record looks at one T cell receptor (beta chain) sequence and its context. This entry belongs to a study of Ad26.COV2.S vaccination and SARS-CoV-2 variants. Across the whole study: Ad26.COV2.S, an intramuscular injection, was given once or twice 56 days apart.

The sample's treatment: around 19 received Ad26.COV2.S at low or high dose, single or two shots; several received placebo; per-sample allocation not given. Following the first vaccine or placebo injection, samples were taken on day 63. Sequenced by immunoSEQ multiplex PCR; TCRdb stores in-frame clones only, minus some. The repertoire holds a few hundred thousand clones, roughly 80% seen once, with 7.4% in the top ten. Deletions cut 3 bases from V and 6 bases from J, with 9 bases between. The CDR3 runs 13 residues. V usage is TRBV12-3 or TRBV12-4 and J usage is TRBJ1-5; D is unclear. The specimen was peripheral blood, collected in a trial of Ad26.COV2.S vaccine versus placebo. The TCR comes from a person between 18 and 65 years old who received the Ad26.COV2.S COVID-19 vaccine or a placebo. This chain's CDR3 is CASSFSDTQPQHF. CDR3 coding DNA: TGTGCCAGCAGTTTTTCCGACACTCAGCCCCAGCATTTT.